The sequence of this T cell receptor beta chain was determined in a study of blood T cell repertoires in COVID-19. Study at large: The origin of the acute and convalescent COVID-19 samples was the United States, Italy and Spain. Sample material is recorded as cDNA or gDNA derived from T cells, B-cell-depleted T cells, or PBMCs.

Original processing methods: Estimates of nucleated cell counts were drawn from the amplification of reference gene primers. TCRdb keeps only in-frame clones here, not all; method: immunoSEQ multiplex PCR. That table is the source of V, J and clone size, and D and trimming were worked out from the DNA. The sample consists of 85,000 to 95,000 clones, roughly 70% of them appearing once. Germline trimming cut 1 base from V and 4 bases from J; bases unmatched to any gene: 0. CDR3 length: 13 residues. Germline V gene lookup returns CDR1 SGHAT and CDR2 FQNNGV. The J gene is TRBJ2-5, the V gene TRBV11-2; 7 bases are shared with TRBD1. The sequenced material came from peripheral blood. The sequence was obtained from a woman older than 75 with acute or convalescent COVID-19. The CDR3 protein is CASSLGQGETQYF. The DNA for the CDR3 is TGTGCCAGCAGCTTAGGACAGGGAGAGACCCAGTACTTC.